A single sample is the source of the 24 T cell receptor beta chains below, sequenced in a study of cytomegalovirus exposure and HLA in healthy donors. The data were produced by immunoSEQ multiplex PCR, yet TCRdb's version contains in-frame clones alone and is incomplete. The table lists some 240,000 clones, around 87% of them singletons, with about 2% in the top ten. Sequencing was carried out using PBMCs. The receptors derive from a young woman in good health and CMV-seropositive.

This sequence joins TRBV12-2 and TRBJ2-7; TRBD2 reflects the table's D call only, with no check against the DNA. TRBV12-2 is shown as a pseudogene. The CDR3 has 12 residues. DNA of the CDR3: TGTGCAAGTCGCTTATCCCCTAGCGAGCAGTACTTC. As protein: CASRLSPSEQYF.

This clone was observed a few times. In DNA, the CDR3 is TGCGCCAGCAGCCTAATACAGGGCGTGAACACTGAAGCTTTCTTT. Protein sequence: CASSLIQGVNTEAFF. The chain couples TRBV4-1 to TRBJ1-1; D possibly corresponds to TRBD1 (6 bases). From germline, CDR1 is MGHRA and CDR2 YSYEKL. Trimming cost V 4 bases and J 0 bases, with 12 bases left between them. The CDR3 has 15 residues.

The chain combines TRBV18 with TRBJ2-5; 9 bases are a match to TRBD1. The junction had 13 bases not matched to a gene; V was cut back by 0 bases and J by 5 bases. Germline V CDR1 and CDR2: KGHSH, LQKENI. The CDR3 extends over 18 amino acids. The CDR3 DNA is TGTGCCAGCTCACCACCGACCCGGGACAGGGTGTTTTGGGAGACCCAGTACTTC. It codes for CASSPPTRDRVFWETQYF.

The rearrangement links TRBV7-9 to TRBJ2-7; 7 positions agree with TRBD1. V trimming: 2 bases; J trimming: 2 bases; junction bases outside the gene matches: 12. The CDR3 length is 17 residues. The germline V gene has CDR1 SEHNR and CDR2 FQNEAQ (reference sequence). The CDR3 reads CASSLRAPGQLPYEQYF. The CDR3 nucleotides are TGTGCCAGCAGCTTAAGGGCACCGGGACAGTTACCCTACGAGCAGTACTTC.

The CDR3 DNA reads TGTGCCAGCAGTTCGCGGGCAGGGGGCTTTTATCAAGAGACCCAGTACTTC. Translated, it gives CASSSRAGGFYQETQYF. The chain links TRBV28 to TRBJ2-5; 8 nucleotides match TRBD1. CDR1 is MDHEN, CDR2 SYDVKM, per germline. The CDR3 length is 17 residues. After removal of 4 bases from V and 2 bases from J, the junction contained 12 bases not matched to a gene.

This clone has just a few counts. The chain joins TRBV7-4 to TRBJ2-7; 10 nucleotides match TRBD2. The V gene end was trimmed by 1 base and the J gene end by 0 bases; junction bases not matched to a gene: 3. CDR3 length equals 16 residues. Germline V gene sequence: CDR1 SGHVT, CDR2 SQSDAQ. This chain's CDR3 is CASSLVGTSDSYEQYF. In nucleotides, the CDR3 is TGTGCCAGCAGCTTAGTAGGGACTAGCGACTCCTACGAGCAGTACTTC.

This chain joins TRBV6-5 and TRBJ2-1, with TRBD2 identical over 7 bases. The V and J ends lost 5 bases and 7 bases, in that order; junction bases with no gene match: 11. The germline gives CDR1 MNHEY, CDR2 SVGAGI. This CDR3 spans 15 amino acids. The CDR3 coding sequence is TGTGCCAGCAGTCCGGGGACTACCACCTGGAATGAGCAGTTCTTC. Its translation: CASSPGTTTWNEQFF.

The gene calls are TRBV28 and TRBJ2-5, with TRBD2 matching over 9 bases. CDR3 length equals 19 residues. Germline values: CDR1 MDHEN, CDR2 SYDVKM. Unmatched junction bases numbered 18, after V lost 3 bases and J lost 4 bases. The CDR3 DNA follows: TGTGCCAGCAGTTTGGAGCTGGCAGTACGCGGGGGGGGCGGAGAGACCCAGTACTTC. Its protein is CASSLELAVRGGGGETQYF.

This rearrangement joins TRBV7-9 to TRBJ2-7, with 9 bases fitting TRBD1. The V and J ends lost 6 bases and 5 bases, in that order; junction bases with no gene match: 8. The CDR3 has 14 amino acids. Germline values: CDR1 SEHNR, CDR2 FQNEAQ (reference sequence). The CDR3 DNA is TGTGCCAGCAGTGCGACAGGGGGTACTCACGAGCAGTACTTC. As protein: CASSATGGTHEQYF.

The chain combines TRBV30 with TRBJ2-2, with TRBD2 as a possible D gene (6 bases). Germline lookup yields CDR1 GTSNPN and CDR2 SVGIG (reference sequence). CDR3 length equals 14 residues. The germline V and J ends were trimmed by 3 bases and 0 bases, with 8 bases remaining between them. The CDR3 is CAWRAGANTGELFF. In nucleotides, the CDR3 is TGTGCCTGGAGAGCGGGCGCGAACACCGGGGAGCTGTTTTTT.

The gene calls are TRBV2 and TRBJ1-2, with 7 bases lining up with TRBD1. CDR1 and CDR2 from the germline V gene are SNHLY and FYNNEI. This CDR3 comprises 14 residues. With V trimmed by 4 bases and J by 4 bases, 6 bases remained unmatched. CDR3 loop: CASSADRVAYGYTF. In DNA, the CDR3 is TGTGCCAGCAGTGCCGACAGGGTTGCCTATGGCTACACCTTC.

A few counts support this clone. The V and J genes are TRBV7-8 and TRBJ2-7; perhaps TRBD2 as D (6 bases). Trimming left V 4 bases short and J 1 base short, with 14 bases between. The CDR3 has 15 residues. CDR1 is SGHVS, CDR2 FQNEAQ, per germline. The CDR3 DNA reads TGTGCCAGCAGCTCTACCGGGACTCTGTCCTACGAGCAGTACTTC. Translated, it gives CASSSTGTLSYEQYF.

Here the CDR3 reads CASSLSRGFEGNTIYF. In DNA, the CDR3 is TGTGCCAGCTCACTCTCCAGGGGTTTCGAGGGAAACACCATATATTTT. The V and J genes are TRBV18 and TRBJ1-3; possible D gene TRBD1, 6 bases. V dropped 4 bases and J dropped 4 bases, with 17 bases sitting between them. The CDR3 contains 16 residues. The germline V gene encodes CDR1 KGHSH and CDR2 LQKENI.

V and J are TRBV15 and TRBJ2-7; D might be TRBD1 (5 bases). This CDR3 region has 14 residues. Germline lookup yields CDR1 LNHNV and CDR2 YYDKDF (reference sequence). Trimming removed 0 bases at V and 3 bases at J, with 9 bases between. CDR3 amino acids: CATSRDLTVYEQYF. Here the CDR3 DNA reads TGTGCCACCAGCAGAGATTTGACAGTCTACGAGCAGTACTTC.

V and J are TRBV19 and TRBJ2-1; 7 bases fit TRBD2. V was clipped by 6 bases and J by 6 bases; unmatched bases: 20. This CDR3 contains 18 residues. Germline CDR1 LNHDA, CDR2 SQIVND (reference sequence). Here the CDR3 DNA reads TGTGCCAGTAGCGTGACTAGCCCCCTCGCCACATCATCCAATGAGCAGTTCTTC. Amino acid sequence: CASSVTSPLATSSNEQFF.

This clone occurred many times. The chain recombines TRBV27 with TRBJ2-7; 9 bases agree with TRBD2. This CDR3 comprises 16 residues. The V segment lost 0 bases and the J segment 2 bases; nucleotides outside the gene matches: 5. CDR1 is MNHEY and CDR2 is SMNVEV in the germline V gene (reference sequence). The CDR3 region is CASSLSSPSGTYEQYF. CDR3 nucleotides: TGTGCCAGCAGTTTATCCTCCCCTAGCGGGACCTACGAGCAGTACTTC.

Here the CDR3 DNA reads TGCGCCAGCAGCTTTTTCCCACGGGGTAGCGGGAGTTACGAGCAGTACTTC. Its translation is CASSFFPRGSGSYEQYF. V and J are TRBV5-1 and TRBJ2-7, with TRBD2 identical over 9 bases. V lost 2 bases and J lost 4; bases outside the gene matches: 13. Germline lookup yields CDR1 SGHRS and CDR2 YFSETQ. The CDR3 is made up of 17 amino acids. The complete variable domain, with remaining parts taken from reference TRBV5-1 and TRBJ2-7, reads KAGVTQTPRYLIKTRGQQVTLSCSPISGHRSVSWYQQTPGQGLQFLFEYFSETQRNKGNFPGRFSGRQFSNSRSEMNVSTLELGDSALYLCASSFFPRGSGSYEQYFGPGTRLTVT.

The genes are TRBV2 and TRBJ1-5; D remains ambiguous. V was pared by 8 bases and J by 5 bases, with 10 bases between. CDR3 length equals 12 residues. Germline assignment: CDR1 SNHLY and CDR2 FYNNEI. CDR3 sequence reads: CASEGIDQPQHF. For the CDR3, the DNA is TGTGCCAGCGAGGGTATTGATCAGCCCCAGCATTTT.

This rearrangement joins TRBV5-5 to TRBJ1-5; 8 bases fit TRBD1. Germline V gene lookup returns CDR1 SGHKS and CDR2 YYEKEE (reference sequence). Trimming cost V 0 bases and J 7 bases; bases outside gene matches: 6. This CDR3 region has 15 residues. The CDR3 loop is CASSLAAGGSQPQHF. The CDR3 DNA sequence: TGTGCCAGCAGCTTGGCAGCAGGGGGCAGCCAGCCCCAGCATTTT.

This chain links TRBV28 with TRBJ2-7; 9 bases are shared with TRBD1. The CDR3 covers 15 residues. After removal of 4 bases from V and 2 bases from J, the junction contained 6 bases not matched to a gene. The germline V gene encodes CDR1 MDHEN and CDR2 SYDVKM. The CDR3 region is CASSWTGEAPYEQYF. CDR3 nucleotides: TGTGCCAGCAGTTGGACAGGGGAGGCTCCCTACGAGCAGTACTTC.

The chain has TRBV6-1 and TRBJ1-1; TRBD1 matches 7 bases. This CDR3 is built from 15 residues. Trimming at V came to 3 bases and at J to 2 bases, leaving 6 bases not matched to a gene. CDR1 MNHNS and CDR2 SASEGT come from the germline V gene. DNA for the CDR3: TGTGCCAGCAGTGACACAGACAGGGATAACACTGAAGCTTTCTTT. It translates to CASSDTDRDNTEAFF.

CDR3 sequence: CASSSAGVVDTQYF. The CDR3 nucleotides read TGTGCCAGCAGTTCGGCGGGAGTAGTAGATACGCAGTATTTT. This chain connects TRBV27 to TRBJ2-3, with 7 nucleotides matching TRBD2. CDR1 is MNHEY and CDR2 is SMNVEV in the germline V gene (reference sequence). The CDR3 sequence is 14 residues long. The trim removed 4 bases at V and 5 bases at J, leaving 6 bases unmatched.

This clone showed up just a few times. The chain is built from TRBV7-9 and TRBJ2-7; D perhaps matches TRBD2 (6 bases). V shed 4 bases and J shed 7 bases, with 17 bases lying between them. Germline V lookup: CDR1 SEHNR, CDR2 FQNEAQ (reference sequence). The CDR3 loop spans 14 amino acids. CDR3 residues: CASSSLVERGEQYF. DNA for the CDR3: TGTGCCAGCAGCTCCTTGGTCGAACGGGGGGAGCAGTACTTC.

V usage is TRBV7-9 and J usage is TRBJ2-2; TRBD2 agrees at 7 bases. CDR1 is SEHNR and CDR2 is FQNEAQ in the germline V gene (reference sequence). The CDR3 runs to 15 residues. J lost 5 bases, V lost 6 bases, and 9 bases had no gene match. CDR3 nucleotide sequence: TGTGCCAGCAGGACTGGGGGGGAGTTGACCGGGGAGCTGTTTTTT. It yields the protein CASRTGGELTGELFF.